This T cell receptor (beta chain) appears in the sequencing data of a study of pediatric ulcerative colitis. Findings and limits, study-wide: Blood-rectal clonal overlap within each person was significantly higher in ulcerative colitis patients than controls.

A remark on this clone: Its antigen is currently unknown.

The rectum was sampled with one to two pinch biopsies at colonoscopy. This CDR3 is built from 16 residues. V dropped 0 bases and J dropped 4 bases, with 17 bases sitting between them. Per the germline V gene, CDR1 is SGDLS and CDR2 is YYNGEE. Data came from immunoSEQ multiplex PCR; TCRdb stores just in-frame clones and leaves some out. The data contain under 20,000 clones, around 74% of them seen just once; the ten biggest clones take up roughly 7%. This receptor was taken from a boy aged 5 to 17 with moderate ulcerative colitis. The chain has TRBV9 and TRBJ2-7; D possibly corresponds to TRBD1 (5 bases). Source material: gut tissue. The CDR3 reads CASSVATGREIYEQYF. CDR3 nucleotides: TGTGCCAGCAGCGTAGCTACGGGCAGGGAAATTTACGAGCAGTACTTC. Filled out from reference TRBV9 and TRBJ2-7, the complete variable domain reads DSGVTQTPKHLITATGQRVTLRCSPRSGDLSVYWYQQSLDQGLQFLIQYYNGEERAKGNILERFSAQQFPDLHSELNLSSLELGDSALYFCASSVATGREIYEQYFGPGTRLTVT.